Sequencing of this T cell receptor beta chain was carried out in a study of blood T cells in healthy people across ages. General observations from the study: Underestimates were what the diversity estimates from one million T cells were considered to be. TCR beta diversity, measured per million T cells, fell in a roughly linear way with age. No conclusive comparison of naive versus antigen-experienced cells was possible with unsorted PBMCs.

PCR was performed a second time for roughly 7 to 12 cycles using a sample-barcoded 5' primer and a J-beta primer mix. Each cDNA molecule carried a tag from a template-switch adaptor that contained 12 random nucleotides. One entry per CDR3 protein, called by TCRdb with MiXCR from the 5' RACE reads. The sample consists of roughly 800,000 distinct CDR3 sequences, roughly 64% of them appearing once. Comments on this clonotype: What it binds is not known.

The TCR originated in a man younger than 45 in good health. The sequenced material came from blood.

The CDR3 loop reads CSAISTNTGELFF. The CDR3 nucleotides read TGCAGTGCTATCAGTACGAACACCGGGGAGCTGTTTTTT. The V gene is TRBV20-1, the J gene TRBJ2-2; D ambiguous. In germline, CDR1 is DFQATT, CDR2 SNEGSKA (reference sequence). The CDR3 runs 13 residues. The germline V and J ends were trimmed by 4 bases and 0 bases, with 6 bases remaining between them.